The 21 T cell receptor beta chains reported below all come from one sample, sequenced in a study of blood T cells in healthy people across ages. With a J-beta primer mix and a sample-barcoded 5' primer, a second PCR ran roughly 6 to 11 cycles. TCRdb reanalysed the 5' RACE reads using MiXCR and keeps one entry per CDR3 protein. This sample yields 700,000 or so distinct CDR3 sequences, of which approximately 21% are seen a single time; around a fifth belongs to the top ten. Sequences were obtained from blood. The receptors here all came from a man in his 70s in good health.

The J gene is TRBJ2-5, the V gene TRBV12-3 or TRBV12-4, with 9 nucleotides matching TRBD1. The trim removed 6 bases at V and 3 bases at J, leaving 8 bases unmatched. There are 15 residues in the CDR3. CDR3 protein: CASRPRDRGEETQYF. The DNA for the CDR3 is TGTGCCAGCAGGCCCCGAGACAGGGGGGAAGAGACCCAGTACTTC.

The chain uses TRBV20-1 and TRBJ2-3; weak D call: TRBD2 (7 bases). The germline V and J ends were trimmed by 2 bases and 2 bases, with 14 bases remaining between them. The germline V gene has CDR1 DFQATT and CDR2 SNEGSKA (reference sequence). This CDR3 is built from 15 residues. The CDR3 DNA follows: TGCAGTGCTAGATGGTCGCGGGGGCTCACAGATACGCAGTATTTT. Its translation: CSARWSRGLTDTQYF.

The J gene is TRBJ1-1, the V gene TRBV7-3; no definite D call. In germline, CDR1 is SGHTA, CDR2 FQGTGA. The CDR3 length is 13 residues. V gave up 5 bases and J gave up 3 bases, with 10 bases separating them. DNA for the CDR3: TGTGCCAGCAGCCCCCTCGGGGACACTGAAGCTTTCTTT. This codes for CASSPLGDTEAFF.

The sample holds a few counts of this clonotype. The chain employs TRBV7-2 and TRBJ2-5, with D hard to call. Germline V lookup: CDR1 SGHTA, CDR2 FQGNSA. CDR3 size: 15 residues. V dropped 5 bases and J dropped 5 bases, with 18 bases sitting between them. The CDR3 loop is CASSARTPRLETQYF. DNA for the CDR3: TGTGCCAGCAGCGCACGGACGCCCCGGTTGGAGACCCAGTACTTC.

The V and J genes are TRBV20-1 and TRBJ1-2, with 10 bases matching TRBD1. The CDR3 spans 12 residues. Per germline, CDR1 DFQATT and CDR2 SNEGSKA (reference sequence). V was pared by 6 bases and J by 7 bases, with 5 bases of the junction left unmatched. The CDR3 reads CSAEGQGVGYTF. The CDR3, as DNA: TGCAGTGCCGAAGGACAGGGGGTTGGCTACACCTTC.

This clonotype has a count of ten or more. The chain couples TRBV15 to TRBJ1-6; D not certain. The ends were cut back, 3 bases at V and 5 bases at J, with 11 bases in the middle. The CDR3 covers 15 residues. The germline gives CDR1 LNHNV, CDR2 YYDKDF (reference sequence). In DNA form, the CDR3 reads TGTGCCACCAGCAGGATCCGGGCCGATAATTCACCCCTCCACTTT. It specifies CATSRIRADNSPLHF.

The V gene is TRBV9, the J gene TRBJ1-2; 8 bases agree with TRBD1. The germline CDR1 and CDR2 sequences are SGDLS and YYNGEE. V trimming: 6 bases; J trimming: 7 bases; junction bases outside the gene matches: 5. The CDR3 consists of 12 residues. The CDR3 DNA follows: TGTGCCAGCAAGGACAGGGTTTCTGGCTACACCTTC. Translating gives CASKDRVSGYTF.

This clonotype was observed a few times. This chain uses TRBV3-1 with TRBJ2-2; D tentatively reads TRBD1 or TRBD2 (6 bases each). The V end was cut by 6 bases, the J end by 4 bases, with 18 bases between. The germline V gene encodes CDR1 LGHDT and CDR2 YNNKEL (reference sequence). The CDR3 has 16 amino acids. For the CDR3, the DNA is TGTGCCAGCAGGCAAACCCGGGGGACATCCACCGGGGAGCTGTTTTTT. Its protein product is CASRQTRGTSTGELFF.

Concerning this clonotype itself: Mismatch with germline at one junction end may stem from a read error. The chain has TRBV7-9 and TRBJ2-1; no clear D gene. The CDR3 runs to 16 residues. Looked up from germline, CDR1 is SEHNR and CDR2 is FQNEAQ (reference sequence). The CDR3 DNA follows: TGTGCCAGCAACTTAGTATTGGCCGTTGGGTACAATGAGCAGTTCTTC. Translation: CASNLVLAVGYNEQFF.

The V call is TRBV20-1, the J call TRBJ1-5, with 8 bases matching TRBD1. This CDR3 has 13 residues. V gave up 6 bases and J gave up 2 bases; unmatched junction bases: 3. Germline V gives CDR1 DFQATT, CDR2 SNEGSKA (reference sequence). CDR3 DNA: TGCAGTGCGCCACAGGGGGGCAATCAGCCCCAGCATTTT. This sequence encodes CSAPQGGNQPQHF.

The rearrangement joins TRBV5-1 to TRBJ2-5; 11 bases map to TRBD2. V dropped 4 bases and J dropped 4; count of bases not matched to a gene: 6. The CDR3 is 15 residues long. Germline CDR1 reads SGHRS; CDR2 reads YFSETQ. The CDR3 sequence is CASSAGLAVRETQYF. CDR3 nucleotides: TGCGCCAGCAGCGCGGGACTAGCGGTCAGAGAGACCCAGTACTTC.

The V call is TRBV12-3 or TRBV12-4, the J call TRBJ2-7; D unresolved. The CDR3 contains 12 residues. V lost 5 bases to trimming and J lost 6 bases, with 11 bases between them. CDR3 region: CASSLGLLEQYF. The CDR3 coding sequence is TGTGCCAGCAGTCTCGGGCTTCTCGAGCAGTACTTC.

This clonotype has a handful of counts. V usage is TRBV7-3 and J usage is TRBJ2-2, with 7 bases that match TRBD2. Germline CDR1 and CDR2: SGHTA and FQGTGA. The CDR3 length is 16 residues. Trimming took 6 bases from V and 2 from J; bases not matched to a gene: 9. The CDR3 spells CASSSTGTINTGELFF. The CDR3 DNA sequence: TGTGCCAGCAGTTCTACCGGGACTATAAACACCGGGGAGCTGTTTTTT.

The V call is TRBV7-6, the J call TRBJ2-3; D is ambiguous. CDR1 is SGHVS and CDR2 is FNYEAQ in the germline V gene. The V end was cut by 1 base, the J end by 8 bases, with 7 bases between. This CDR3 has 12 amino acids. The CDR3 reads CASSLDQSTQYF. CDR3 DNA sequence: TGTGCCAGCAGCTTAGATCAGTCTACGCAGTATTTT.

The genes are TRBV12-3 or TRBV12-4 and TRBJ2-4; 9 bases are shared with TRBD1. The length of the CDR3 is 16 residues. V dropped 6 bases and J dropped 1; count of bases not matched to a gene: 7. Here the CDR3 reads CASSLGQGRAKNIQYF. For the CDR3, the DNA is TGTGCCAGCAGCTTGGGACAGGGAAGGGCCAAAAACATTCAGTACTTC.

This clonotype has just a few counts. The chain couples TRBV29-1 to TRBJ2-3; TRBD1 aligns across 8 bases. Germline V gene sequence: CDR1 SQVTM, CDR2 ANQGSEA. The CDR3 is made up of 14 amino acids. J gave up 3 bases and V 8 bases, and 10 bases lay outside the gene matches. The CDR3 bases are TGCAGCAGTCAGGGGGCAGGTGGGACAGATACGCAGTATTTT. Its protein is CSSQGAGGTDTQYF.

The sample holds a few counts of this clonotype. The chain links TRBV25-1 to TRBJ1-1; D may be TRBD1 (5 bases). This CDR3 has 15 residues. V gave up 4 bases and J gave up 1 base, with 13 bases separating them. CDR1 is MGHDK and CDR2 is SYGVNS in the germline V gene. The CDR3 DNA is TGTGCCAGCAGTGCCTATACGGGGCGGAACACTGAAGCTTTCTTT. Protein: CASSAYTGRNTEAFF. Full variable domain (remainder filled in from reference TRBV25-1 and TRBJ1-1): EADIYQTPRYLVIGTGKKITLECSQTMGHDKMYWYQQDPGMELHLIHYSYGVNSTEKGDLSSESTVSRIRTEHFPLTLESARPSHTSQYLCASSAYTGRNTEAFFGQGTRLTVV.

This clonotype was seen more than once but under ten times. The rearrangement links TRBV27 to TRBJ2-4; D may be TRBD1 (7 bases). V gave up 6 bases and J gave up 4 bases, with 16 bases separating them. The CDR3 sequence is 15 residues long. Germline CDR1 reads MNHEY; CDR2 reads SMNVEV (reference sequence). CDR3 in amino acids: CASRQIAGGKNIQYF. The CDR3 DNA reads TGTGCCAGCAGACAGATAGCAGGGGGGAAAAACATTCAGTACTTC.

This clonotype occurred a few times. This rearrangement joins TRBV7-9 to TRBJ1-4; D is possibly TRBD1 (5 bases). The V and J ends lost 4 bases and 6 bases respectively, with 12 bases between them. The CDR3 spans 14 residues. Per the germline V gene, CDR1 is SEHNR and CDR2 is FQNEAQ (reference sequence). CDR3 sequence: CASSSGTSYEKLFF. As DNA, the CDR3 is TGTGCCAGCAGCTCCGGGACGAGTTATGAAAAACTGTTTTTT.

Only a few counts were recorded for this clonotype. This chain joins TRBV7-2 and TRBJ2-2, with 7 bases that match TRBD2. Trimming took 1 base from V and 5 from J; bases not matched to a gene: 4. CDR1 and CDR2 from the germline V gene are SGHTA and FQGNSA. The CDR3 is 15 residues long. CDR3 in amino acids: CASSLGGGETGELFF. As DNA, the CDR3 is TGTGCCAGCAGCTTAGGGGGAGGGGAAACCGGGGAGCTGTTTTTT.

The CDR3 spells CAISEGVDIYEQYF. The DNA for the CDR3 is TGTGCCATCAGTGAAGGGGTCGACATCTACGAGCAGTACTTC. This chain links TRBV10-3 with TRBJ2-5; D is possibly TRBD1 (5 bases). The DNA matches TRBJ2-7 better at its end, which makes the J call doubtful. The CDR3 consists of 14 residues. Germline CDR1 reads ENHRY; CDR2 reads SYGVKD.